A selection of T cell receptor beta chains follows, all from one sample in a study of vaccination and CD4 T cells after COVID-19. One entry per CDR3 protein, called by TCRdb with MiXCR from the PCR reads. Found here are around 9,300 distinct CDR3 sequences, around 41% of them singletons; the top ten hold 20% to 30%. The antigens of these receptors remain unknown. Input material: CD4+ T cells from blood, cultured in vitro. The receptors shown here come from a human donor in good health. CDR3s include the opening cysteine and the closing phenylalanine or tryptophan. Fields, in order: clone size, D gene, V gene, J gene, CDR3 DNA, CDR3 protein. The D gene is left open where the match is weak. Rows may omit the clone size; those that give it use once, few, many or a size class.

NA	TRBD1	TRBV5-4	TRBJ1-1	TGTGCCAGCAGCCCGGACAGGGGTGACACTGAAGCTTTCTTT	CASSPDRGDTEAFF
few	TRBD2	TRBV6-1	TRBJ2-7	TGTGCCAGCAGTCCCGCTAGCGGGAGGGCCTACGAGCAGTACTTC	CASSPASGRAYEQYF
NA	TRBD1	TRBV20-1	TRBJ2-7	TGCAGTGCTAGAGAGGAACCGTGGGACAGGGCGTGGACCTACGAGCAGTACTTC	CSAREEPWDRAWTYEQYF
NA	TRBD2	TRBV7-8	TRBJ2-1	TGTGCCAGCAGCTTTAGACTAGCGGACTCCTACAATGAGCAGTTCTTC	CASSFRLADSYNEQFF
NA	TRBD2	TRBV20-1	TRBJ2-3	TGCAGTGCTAGAGATACTAGCGGCCCCACAGATACGCAGTATTTT	CSARDTSGPTDTQYF
few	NA	TRBV6-2/TRBV6-3	TRBJ2-1	TGTGCCAGCAGGTCCAATGAGCAGTTCTTC	CASRSNEQFF
NA	NA	TRBV7-9	TRBJ2-2	TGTGCCAGCAGCCCGCTTGGGGGGCGCACCGGGGAGCTGTTTTTT	CASSPLGGRTGELFF
NA	NA	TRBV19	TRBJ2-1	TGTGCCAGTACCCGGGCGGGGTCGAACAATGAGCAGTTCTTC	CASTRAGSNNEQFF
NA	NA	TRBV20-1	TRBJ2-4	TGCAGTGCTAGAGATCTATGGGGTTTCCGGAGGACTTCGAACATTCAGTACTTC	CSARDLWGFRRTSNIQYF
NA	NA	TRBV6-2/TRBV6-3	TRBJ1-1	TGTGCCAGCAGTTACTCTACAGGGCTTGAGGTCACTGAAGCTTTCTTT	CASSYSTGLEVTEAFF
few	NA	TRBV28	TRBJ1-2	TGTGCCAGCAGTTATAGGTTTGGCTACACCTTC	CASSYRFGYTF
NA	NA	TRBV5-1	TRBJ2-3	TGCGCCAGCAGAACCCCCTTTGACGGGAGATCGACAGATACGCAGTATTTT	CASRTPFDGRSTDTQYF
NA	NA	TRBV19	TRBJ2-2	TGTGCCAGTAGTATTGGAGGCCAGAGCACCGGGGAGCTGTTTTTT	CASSIGGQSTGELFF
few	NA	TRBV28	TRBJ2-5	TGTGCCAGCAGTCCCGGTGGGATAGAAGAGACCCAGTACTTC	CASSPGGIEETQYF
few	NA	TRBV27	TRBJ2-2	TGTGCCAGCAGTTTAAGGGTCAGGATCACCGGGGAGCTGTTTTTT	CASSLRVRITGELFF
NA	NA	TRBV28	TRBJ2-1	TGTGCCAGCAATTTCCAGACAAAGAACAATGAGCAGTTCTTC	CASNFQTKNNEQFF
few	NA	TRBV11-2	TRBJ2-5	TGTGCCAGCAGCCCTTATGACTTAGGGGGAGAGACCCAGTACTTC	CASSPYDLGGETQYF
few	NA	TRBV7-2	TRBJ2-7	TGTGCCAGCAGCTTATCGGCAGGCTCCTACGAGCAGTACTTC	CASSLSAGSYEQYF
NA	TRBD1	TRBV7-9	TRBJ1-3	TGTGCCAGCAGCCCTATAGGACAGGGGGCAAACACCATATATTTT	CASSPIGQGANTIYF
few	TRBD1	TRBV2	TRBJ2-5	TGTGCCAGCAAATTGACAGGGGTTGAGACCCAGTACTTC	CASKLTGVETQYF
NA	NA	TRBV28	TRBJ2-3	TGTGCCAGCAGCCTCATGGGTGGCGGGCCCACAGATACGCAGTATTTT	CASSLMGGGPTDTQYF
NA	TRBD1	TRBV2	TRBJ1-2	TGTGCCAGCAGTGGGGGACAGGGGGGGGACTATGGCTACACCTTC	CASSGGQGGDYGYTF
NA	NA	TRBV6-2/TRBV6-3	TRBJ1-2	TGTGCCAGCAGTTACGGAGGGTGGCCGGACTATGGCTACACCTTC	CASSYGGWPDYGYTF
few	TRBD1	TRBV11-3	TRBJ2-1	TGTGCCAGCAGCTTAGATCAGGGGGCCTCCTACAATGAGCAGTTCTTC	CASSLDQGASYNEQFF
NA	NA	TRBV11-1	TRBJ1-2	TGTGCCAGCAGCTTAGAGGGACGAGACTATGGCTACACCTTC	CASSLEGRDYGYTF
NA	NA	TRBV24-1	TRBJ2-2	TGTGCCACCAGTGATTTGCACAACACCGGGGAGCTGTTTTTT	CATSDLHNTGELFF
once	NA	TRBV7-3	TRBJ2-1	TGTGCCAGCAGCATGGGGTTAGCCGGGAATGAGCAGTTCTTC	CASSMGLAGNEQFF
NA	NA	TRBV20-1	TRBJ1-6	TGCAGTGCTAGGAAGACGGGCCTGCCTAATTCACCCCTCCACTTT	CSARKTGLPNSPLHF
few	NA	TRBV19	TRBJ1-1	TGTGCCAGTAGTCCCCAGTTCATCAGTGGAACTGAAGCTTTCTTT	CASSPQFISGTEAFF
NA	NA	TRBV6-1	TRBJ1-6	TGTGCCAGCAGAGACACTCATAATTCACCCCTCCACTTT	CASRDTHNSPLHF
few	TRBD1	TRBV27	TRBJ2-7	TGTGCCAGCAGTCTCCTGGACAGGGACTACGAGCAGTACTTC	CASSLLDRDYEQYF
NA	NA	TRBV29-1	TRBJ2-5	TGCAGCGTTGGGCGGCTAGCCTCCCAAGAGACCCAGTACTTC	CSVGRLASQETQYF
NA	NA	TRBV28	TRBJ2-4	TGTGCCAGCAGCTTCCCCGACAGAAACATTCAGTACTTC	CASSFPDRNIQYF
NA	NA	TRBV9	TRBJ2-1	TGTGCCAGCAGCACCAGATGGACAGACAATGAGCAGTTCTTC	CASSTRWTDNEQFF
few	NA	TRBV15	TRBJ2-5	TGTGCCACCAGCAAAGAGACACGGGAGACCCAGTACTTC	CATSKETRETQYF
NA	TRBD2	TRBV5-1	TRBJ2-7	TGCGCCAGCAGCCCAACTAGCGGGAGAGCCTACGAGCAGTACTTC	CASSPTSGRAYEQYF
NA	NA	TRBV28	TRBJ2-2	TGTGCCAGCCGAACTCTAGGAGGCGTCACCGGGGAGCTGTTTTTT	CASRTLGGVTGELFF
few	TRBD1	TRBV27	TRBJ2-7	TGTGCCAGCAGTGTACGGGGACAGGGTACGGACGAGCAGTACTTC	CASSVRGQGTDEQYF
NA	TRBD2	TRBV24-1	TRBJ2-7	TGTGCCACCAGTGAGTCTACTAGCGGGAGAAATTACGAGCAGTACTTC	CATSESTSGRNYEQYF
NA	NA	TRBV19	TRBJ2-1	TGTGCCAGTAGCCCACAGCTTTACAATGAGCAGTTCTTC	CASSPQLYNEQFF
NA	TRBD1	TRBV20-1	TRBJ1-2	TGCAGTGCAACCGGGACAGCCTATGGCTACACCTTC	CSATGTAYGYTF
NA	NA	TRBV7-3	TRBJ2-7	TGTGCCAGCAGCTTAACGGGGGTTGAGCAGTACTTC	CASSLTGVEQYF
few	NA	TRBV2	TRBJ1-5	TGTGCCAGCAGTGGCGGGGGGGGTTTGCAGCCCCAGCATTTT	CASSGGGGLQPQHF
few	TRBD1	TRBV29-1	TRBJ1-2	TGCAGCGCCTTTGGGGACAGAACCTATGGCTACACCTTC	CSAFGDRTYGYTF
NA	TRBD1	TRBV7-6	TRBJ1-5	TGTGCCAGCAGCCAAGGACAGGGCAATCAGCCCCAGCATTTT	CASSQGQGNQPQHF
NA	NA	TRBV20-1	TRBJ2-1	TGCAGTGCTATGGCGGAGTCCTACAATGAGCAGTTCTTC	CSAMAESYNEQFF
NA	NA	TRBV6-5	TRBJ2-7	TGTGCCAGCAGTTCCAGGGGATACGAGCAGTACTTC	CASSSRGYEQYF
NA	TRBD1	TRBV5-8	TRBJ1-5	TGTGCCAGCAGCTTGGGGACAGGGGCGCACAATCAGCCCCAGCATTTT	CASSLGTGAHNQPQHF
few	NA	TRBV6-9	TRBJ2-3	TGTGCCAGCAGTTATTGTCTCCGCCGACTTAGTAGCACAGATACGCAGTATTTT	CASSYCLRRLSSTDTQYF
NA	NA	TRBV6-2/TRBV6-3	TRBJ2-1	TGTGCCACTGTCTTCCGGGACTGGGTCAATGAGCAGTTCTTC	CATVFRDWVNEQFF
few	NA	TRBV7-2	TRBJ2-7	TGTGCCAGCAGCTCCGAACCACTAGTAACGGGCAATCAGCAGTACTTC	CASSSEPLVTGNQQYF
NA	TRBD2	TRBV24-1	TRBJ2-1	TGTGCCACCAGTGAACCGCGAACTAGCGGGGGCTCCTACAATGAGCAGTTCTTC	CATSEPRTSGGSYNEQFF
NA	NA	TRBV7-2	TRBJ2-1	TGTGCCAGCAGCTCTAACAGTTACAATGAGCAGTTCTTC	CASSSNSYNEQFF
medium-sized	NA	TRBV27	TRBJ1-6	TGTGCCACCTCGCTAGGGGTGATCCACTATAATTCACCCCTCCACTTT	CATSLGVIHYNSPLHF
NA	TRBD1	TRBV20-1	TRBJ2-7	TGCAGTGCGCGGGACAGGGCCCCCTACGAGCAGTACTTC	CSARDRAPYEQYF